This TCR beta chain is drawn from a study of blood T cell repertoires in COVID-19. Study information: COVID-19 samples collected from the United States, Italy and Spain covered acute and convalescent phases. The analysed material was cDNA or gDNA that came from T cells, B-cell-depleted T cells, or PBMCs.

Germline lookup yields CDR1 GTSNPN and CDR2 SVGIG (reference sequence). This CDR3 comprises 14 residues. The V and J ends lost 7 bases and 5 bases, in that order; junction bases with no gene match: 8. Source study methods: Using reference gene primer amplification, nucleated cell counts were estimated. The data were produced by immunoSEQ multiplex PCR, yet TCRdb's version contains in-frame clones alone and is incomplete. The D gene and trimming were derived from the DNA, and the V and J assignments and clone size from that table. The repertoire has 110,000 to 150,000 clones, around 89% of them found once; the top ten carry approximately 3%.

Material: peripheral blood. The V call is TRBV30, the J call TRBJ2-2, with 9 positions matching TRBD1. The sequence was obtained from a woman aged 60-75 years with active COVID-19. This CDR3 is CASPRDRETGELFF. CDR3 in DNA: TGTGCCTCCCCCCGGGACAGGGAGACCGGGGAGCTGTTTTTT.